Given below is one T cell receptor (beta chain) in context. The data were taken from a study of blood T cell repertoires in COVID-19. About the research overall: There were acute and convalescent COVID-19 samples, and they came from the United States, Italy and Spain. The analysed material was cDNA or gDNA that came from T cells, B-cell-depleted T cells, or PBMCs.

The CDR3 has 15 residues. V dropped 5 bases and J dropped 4; count of bases not matched to a gene: 9. Germline V gene sequence: CDR1 SGHTA, CDR2 FQGTGA. Per the authors' pipeline: Reference gene primer amplification gave nucleated cell count estimates. Clones were sequenced by immunoSEQ multiplex PCR, and TCRdb holds only the in-frame ones, with some missing. V and J calls and clone size are as listed in that table; D and trimming were resolved from the DNA. The sample gives just over 75,000 clones, less than 90% of which show up once; around 3.3% is in the top ten. The sequenced sample consisted of peripheral blood. This chain connects TRBV7-3 to TRBJ1-1; 8 bases are a match to TRBD1. This sequence originates from a man aged 50 to 59 with acute or convalescent COVID-19. CDR3 sequence reads: CASSPGDRGVTEAFF. The CDR3, as DNA: TGTGCCAGCAGCCCCGGCGACAGGGGAGTCACTGAAGCTTTCTTT.